This record concerns one T cell receptor (beta chain) sequence. Its specificity is unknown. The sample is drawn from a study of cytomegalovirus exposure and HLA in healthy donors. V lost 1 base to trimming and J lost 1 base; unmatched junction nucleotides: 5. CDR3 length: 16 residues. Germline CDR1 reads SGHRS; CDR2 reads YFSETQ. It was with 60 Vbeta and 13 Jbeta primers that the PCR ran. Clones were read by immunoSEQ multiplex PCR, and TCRdb kept only the in-frame ones, dropping some. This table holds 41,000 or so clones. Whole-study findings and limits: TCR beta sequences reportedly predicted most subjects' HLA-A and HLA-B alleles accurately.

The rearrangement joins TRBV5-1 to TRBJ2-3; TRBD2 agrees at 8 bases. The TCR originated in a man aged 25-45 years in good health and CMV-seronegative. The sequencing input was PBMCs. Here the CDR3 DNA reads TGCGCCAGCAGCTTGATCCCAGCGGGGGGCACAGATACGCAGTATTTT. Encoded protein: CASSLIPAGGTDTQYF.